The 30 T cell receptor beta chains reported below all come from one sample, sequenced in a study of blood T cell repertoires in COVID-19. Data came from immunoSEQ multiplex PCR; TCRdb stores just in-frame clones and leaves some out. This sample carries around 250,000 clones, approximately 81% of them seen once, and the ten largest clones take roughly 3%. The sequenced sample consisted of peripheral blood. The source of these receptors is a woman aged 18-29 years with acute or convalescent COVID-19.

This chain connects TRBV14 to TRBJ2-1, with a possible D match to TRBD1 (5 bases). V was cut by 6 bases and J by 7 bases, with 10 bases left in between. This CDR3 has 12 amino acids. From germline, CDR1 is SGHDN and CDR2 FVKESK. CDR3 residues: CASSHRRNEQFF. The CDR3, as DNA: TGTGCCAGCAGTCACAGGCGGAATGAGCAGTTCTTC.

The chain joins TRBV2 to TRBJ1-2; 8 bases match TRBD1. CDR3 length equals 15 residues. Germline V gene data show CDR1 as SNHLY and CDR2 as FYNNEI. Germline trimming cut 5 bases from V and 2 bases from J; bases unmatched to any gene: 7. CDR3 in amino acids: CASSQDRVPNYGYTF. The CDR3 nucleotides read TGTGCCAGCAGTCAGGACAGGGTGCCCAACTATGGCTACACCTTC. Together with reference TRBV2 and TRBJ1-2, the CDR3 gives the full variable domain: EPEVTQTPSHQVTQMGQEVILRCVPISNHLYFYWYRQILGQKVEFLVSFYNNEISEKSEIFDDQFSVERPDGSNFTLKIRSTKLEDSAMYFCASSQDRVPNYGYTFGSGTRLTVV.

The chain links TRBV2 to TRBJ1-5, with 9 positions matching TRBD1. V lost 5 bases, J lost 4 bases, and 3 bases stayed unmatched. This CDR3 comprises 14 residues. Germline V gene data show CDR1 as SNHLY and CDR2 as FYNNEI. CDR3 sequence: CASSSDRGNQPQHF. CDR3 DNA sequence: TGTGCCAGCAGTTCCGACAGGGGGAATCAGCCCCAGCATTTT.

In its sample, this clone was seen once. The chain has TRBV20-1 and TRBJ2-7; D not certain. The CDR3 loop spans 13 amino acids. V was trimmed by 3 bases and J by 0 bases, leaving 9 bases between them. Germline CDR1 and CDR2: DFQATT and SNEGSKA (reference sequence). CDR3 bases: TGCAGTGCTAGTCTTAGCTTCTCCTACGAGCAGTACTTC. Its protein is CSASLSFSYEQYF.

The V and J genes are TRBV3-1 (or the pseudogene TRBV3-2) and TRBJ2-2, with TRBD2 matching 14 bases. Germline loops: CDR1 LGHDT, CDR2 YNNKEL (reference sequence). V lost 2 bases to trimming and J lost 5 bases; unmatched junction nucleotides: 4. The CDR3 covers 17 residues. The CDR3 reads CASSQKRTSGRTGELFF. In nucleotides, the CDR3 is TGTGCCAGCAGCCAAAAACGGACTAGCGGGAGGACCGGGGAGCTGTTTTTT.

The chain combines TRBV13 with TRBJ2-1; D may be TRBD2 (5 bases). Trimming removed 5 bases at V and 7 bases at J, with 18 bases between. The CDR3 totals 15 residues. Germline CDR1 is PRHDT and CDR2 is FYEKMQ (reference sequence). CDR3 DNA sequence: TGTGCCAGCAGCCCTACTAGGGCGATAAGGAATGAGCAGTTCTTC. Translated, it gives CASSPTRAIRNEQFF.

The chain links TRBV3-1 (or the pseudogene TRBV3-2) to TRBJ2-1; the D is unclear. CDR3 size: 13 residues. Germline-derived CDR1 and CDR2 are LGHDT and YNNKEL (reference sequence). V was shortened by 7 bases and J by 8 bases, with 15 bases between the two germline ends. Here the CDR3 DNA reads TGTGCCAGCACCCAGGTTGGGCGCTATGAGCAGTTCTTC. Its protein is CASTQVGRYEQFF.

This chain connects TRBV6-5 to TRBJ1-5; TRBD1 might be the D (6 bases). This CDR3 has 15 amino acids. CDR1 MNHEY and CDR2 SVGAGI come from the germline V gene. Between the trimmed V and J ends, which lost 5 bases and 3 bases, there was a span of 14 bases. The CDR3 nucleotides read TGTGCCAGCAGTCCAGGGGTCGGTGCCAATCAGCCCCAGCATTTT. This sequence encodes CASSPGVGANQPQHF.

This clone was seen more than once but under ten times. The genes are TRBV5-1 and TRBJ2-7; D is uncertain. V was shortened by 2 bases and J by 3 bases, with 3 bases between the two germline ends. The CDR3 is made up of 11 amino acids. Germline-derived CDR1 and CDR2 are SGHRS and YFSETQ. The chain's CDR3 is CASSLYYEQYF. In DNA, the CDR3 is TGCGCCAGCAGCTTATACTACGAGCAGTACTTC.

The rearrangement links TRBV6-2 or TRBV6-3 to TRBJ2-3; 9 nucleotides agree with TRBD2. Per germline, CDR1 MNHEY and CDR2 SVGEGT. Trimming removed 4 bases from V and 2 bases from J; junction bases left unmatched: 1. The CDR3 consists of 14 residues. The CDR3 DNA reads as TGTGCCAGCAGTTTAGCGGGGGCCACAGATACGCAGTATTTT. Protein sequence: CASSLAGATDTQYF.

This sequence joins TRBV30 and TRBJ1-5; 7 bases agree with TRBD1. The germline V gene has CDR1 GTSNPN and CDR2 SVGIG (reference sequence). The J segment lost 4 bases and the V segment lost 2 bases, leaving 5 bases of the junction unmatched. This CDR3 is built from 14 residues. The chain's CDR3 is CAWSTGALNQPQHF. The CDR3 DNA reads TGTGCCTGGAGTACAGGGGCCCTTAATCAGCCCCAGCATTTT.

The genes are TRBV27 and TRBJ1-5, with 10 bases matching TRBD1. This CDR3 spans 15 amino acids. CDR1 and CDR2 from the germline V gene are MNHEY and SMNVEV (reference sequence). The V gene end was trimmed by 5 bases and the J gene end by 7 bases; junction bases not matched to a gene: 8. The CDR3 coding sequence is TGTGCCAGCAGTGCACGACAGGGGGCAAGGCAGCCCCAGCATTTT. Its protein product is CASSARQGARQPQHF.

This clone was observed a single time. This chain joins TRBV28 and TRBJ2-2; a possible D gene is TRBD2 (6 bases). CDR3 length: 17 residues. Between the trimmed V and J ends, which lost 5 bases and 4 bases, there was a span of 20 bases. Germline V gene data show CDR1 as MDHEN and CDR2 as SYDVKM. The CDR3 coding sequence is TGTGCCAGCAGTCCTGGCTCGCGGGATAGAGCCACCGGGGAGCTGTTTTTT. Amino acids: CASSPGSRDRATGELFF.

This chain joins TRBV7-2 and TRBJ1-4, with a tentative D call TRBD1 (6 bases). The germline gives CDR1 SGHTA, CDR2 FQGNSA. V dropped 5 bases and J dropped 3 bases, with 13 bases sitting between them. The CDR3 is 15 residues long. CDR3 loop: CASSPQGFSNEKLFF. For the CDR3, the DNA is TGTGCCAGCAGCCCTCAGGGGTTTTCTAATGAAAAACTGTTTTTT.

The chain is built from TRBV27 and TRBJ1-2; D call uncertain. This CDR3 is built from 14 residues. Germline CDR1 reads MNHEY; CDR2 reads SMNVEV (reference sequence). V was cut by 8 bases and J by 4 bases, with 17 bases left in between. CDR3 residues: CASGAMTHSYGYTF. CDR3 nucleotides: TGTGCCAGCGGAGCTATGACTCATAGCTATGGCTACACCTTC.

This clone turned up a few times. This chain links TRBV3-1 (or the pseudogene TRBV3-2) with TRBJ2-7; D not certain. Germline CDR1 reads LGHDT; CDR2 reads YNNKEL (reference sequence). Trimming removed 0 bases at V and 11 bases at J, with 14 bases between. The CDR3 has 13 residues. Here the CDR3 reads CASSQDFQRAEYF. In DNA form, the CDR3 reads TGTGCCAGCAGCCAAGATTTTCAGCGAGCTGAGTACTTC.

The V gene is TRBV19, the J gene TRBJ1-1; D might be TRBD1 (6 bases). The CDR3 totals 13 residues. Germline V gene data show CDR1 as LNHDA and CDR2 as SQIVND (reference sequence). V lost 5 bases to trimming and J lost 1 base, with 8 bases between them. Here the CDR3 reads CASSEGENTEAFF. The CDR3 region has the DNA TGTGCCAGTAGTGAGGGGGAGAACACTGAAGCTTTCTTT.

The rearrangement uses TRBV27 and TRBJ2-3; perhaps TRBD2 as D (6 bases). Germline CDR1 and CDR2: MNHEY and SMNVEV (reference sequence). Deletions cut 3 bases from V and 4 bases from J, with 14 bases between. CDR3 size: 15 residues. DNA for the CDR3: TGTGCCAGCAGTTTGAAGACTAGGGGCGCAGATACGCAGTATTTT. Its protein is CASSLKTRGADTQYF.

The chain uses TRBV9 and TRBJ2-1; D might be TRBD2 (5 bases). Germline V CDR1 and CDR2: SGDLS, YYNGEE. V was trimmed by 0 bases and J by 2 bases, leaving 9 bases between them. The CDR3 extends over 15 amino acids. The CDR3 protein is CASSVGGLTYNEQFF. The CDR3 DNA reads TGTGCCAGCAGCGTAGGAGGGTTGACCTACAATGAGCAGTTCTTC.

This clone was detected only once. The rearrangement joins TRBV7-2 to TRBJ2-7, with a weak D call TRBD2 (7 bases). Germline V gene lookup returns CDR1 SGHTA and CDR2 FQGNSA. The CDR3 is made up of 15 amino acids. V lost 4 bases and J lost 5, with 18 bases in between. CDR3 DNA sequence: TGTGCCAGCAGCTACGGACCTGGGAGGGGGAACGAGCAGTACTTC. Translated, it gives CASSYGPGRGNEQYF.

The CDR3 protein is CSVIPSVLSYEQYF. The CDR3 DNA reads as TGCAGCGTTATCCCTAGCGTATTATCCTACGAGCAGTACTTC. The gene calls are TRBV29-1 and TRBJ2-7, with D possibly matching TRBD2 (6 bases). The germline V gene encodes CDR1 SQVTM and CDR2 ANQGSEA. There are 14 residues in the CDR3. V was cut by 5 bases and J by 1 base, with 15 bases left in between.

The chain employs TRBV7-6 and TRBJ2-1; 10 bases map to TRBD2. Germline assignment: CDR1 SGHVS and CDR2 FNYEAQ. With 3 bases clipped from V and 3 bases from J, the junction kept 2 bases outside the gene matches. This CDR3 is built from 15 residues. The CDR3 sequence is CASSLTSGFYNEQFF. In DNA, the CDR3 is TGTGCCAGCAGCTTGACTAGCGGGTTCTACAATGAGCAGTTCTTC. Looking up the rest from reference TRBV7-6 and TRBJ2-1 gives the full variable domain: GAGVSQSPRYKVTKRGQDVALRCDPISGHVSLYWYRQALGQGPEFLTYFNYEAQQDKSGLPNDRFSAERPEGSISTLTIQRTEQRDSAMYRCASSLTSGFYNEQFFGPGTRLTVL.

The V gene is TRBV7-9, the J gene TRBJ1-6; the match to TRBD1 covers 7 bases. V dropped 4 bases and J dropped 5; count of bases not matched to a gene: 8. From germline, CDR1 is SEHNR and CDR2 FQNEAQ (reference sequence). This CDR3 has 16 amino acids. DNA for the CDR3: TGTGCCAGCAGCTCCCGGGACAGTGTTAATAATTCACCCCTCCACTTT. This encodes CASSSRDSVNNSPLHF.

This chain connects TRBV15 to TRBJ2-7; D is perhaps TRBD1 (5 bases). The V gene's germline CDR1 is LNHNV and CDR2 YYDKDF (reference sequence). The CDR3 sequence is 15 residues long. Trimming pared 5 bases from V and 0 bases from J, leaving 14 bases between. CDR3 DNA sequence: TGTGCCACCAGCGTAACCAGGGAAGACTCCTACGAGCAGTACTTC. Protein product: CATSVTREDSYEQYF.

The J gene is TRBJ2-3, the V gene TRBV4-3; 11 nucleotides line up with TRBD1. CDR1 and CDR2 (germline): LGHNA, YSLEER. Losses at the gene ends were 1 base for V and 5 bases for J; bases not matched to a gene: 8. This CDR3 is 17 amino acids long. DNA for the CDR3: TGCGCCAGCAGCCAAGGGTTAGGACAGGGGGCAAGAGATACGCAGTATTTT. Its protein is CASSQGLGQGARDTQYF.

V and J are TRBV28 and TRBJ1-1; 10 positions match TRBD1. This CDR3 is 15 amino acids long. Looked up from germline, CDR1 is MDHEN and CDR2 is SYDVKM. With 6 bases clipped from V and 1 base from J, the junction kept 5 bases outside the gene matches. The CDR3 DNA is TGTGCCAGCAGGACAGGGGGCGGTTCGAACACTGAAGCTTTCTTT. It yields the protein CASRTGGGSNTEAFF.

V usage is TRBV7-6 and J usage is TRBJ1-1; D not certain. The germline V and J ends were trimmed by 5 bases and 1 base, with 14 bases remaining between them. Germline V gene sequence: CDR1 SGHVS, CDR2 FNYEAQ. The CDR3 consists of 15 residues. The CDR3 is CASSPNTDRNTEAFF. CDR3 nucleotide sequence: TGTGCCAGCAGCCCAAATACCGATAGGAACACTGAAGCTTTCTTT.

The J gene is TRBJ1-5, the V gene TRBV7-2, with 9 bases aligning to TRBD1. The CDR3 is 17 amino acids. Germline lookup yields CDR1 SGHTA and CDR2 FQGNSA. Losses at the gene ends were 3 bases for V and 0 bases for J; bases not matched to a gene: 6. The CDR3 is CASSFTGQGNSNQPQHF. CDR3 DNA sequence: TGTGCCAGCAGCTTTACGGGACAGGGCAATAGCAATCAGCCCCAGCATTTT.

Note on this clone: The same CDR3 can be traced to other DNA sequences in this sample. This sequence joins TRBV6-5 and TRBJ2-2, with TRBD2 as a possible D gene (5 bases). Germline V gene data show CDR1 as MNHEY and CDR2 as SVGAGI. V dropped 6 bases and J dropped 6 bases, with 8 bases sitting between them. This CDR3 spans 12 amino acids. The CDR3 nucleotides are TGTGCCAGCAGCCCCGGGGCCGGGGAGCTGTTTTTT. As protein: CASSPGAGELFF.

The chain couples TRBV29-1 to TRBJ2-7; D is perhaps TRBD2 (6 bases). The germline gives CDR1 SQVTM, CDR2 ANQGSEA. V was clipped by 5 bases and J by 3 bases, with 17 bases between them. The CDR3 has 14 amino acids. The CDR3 sequence is CSVKEGSRNYEQYF. CDR3 bases: TGCAGCGTTAAGGAGGGAAGTCGTAACTACGAGCAGTACTTC.